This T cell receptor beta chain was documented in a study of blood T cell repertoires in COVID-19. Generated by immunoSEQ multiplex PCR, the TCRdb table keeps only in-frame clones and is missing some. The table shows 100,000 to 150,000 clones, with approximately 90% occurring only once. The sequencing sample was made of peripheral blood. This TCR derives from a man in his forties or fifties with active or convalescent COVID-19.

Written as DNA, the CDR3 is TGTGCCAGCAGCTTGCCCGGGTTGGAACTTACCCAGTACTTC. Its translation is CASSLPGLELTQYF. The rearrangement joins TRBV5-4 to TRBJ2-5; D is ambiguous. V was clipped by 1 base and J by 8 bases, with 15 bases between them. This CDR3 is built from 14 residues. Germline loops: CDR1 SGHNT, CDR2 YYREEE (reference sequence).